The 9 T cell receptor beta chains listed next were all sequenced from one sample in a study of identical twins. TCRdb analysed the 5' RACE reads with MiXCR anew, one entry per CDR3 protein. The table shows approximately 500,000 distinct CDR3 sequences, with roughly 26% occurring only once. These data also formed part of another study, on T cells expressing NK-cell markers.

The sequenced material came from CD4+ T cells sorted from blood. All receptors derive from a woman aged 18-29 years in good health.

This chain joins TRBV2 and TRBJ2-4, with D maybe TRBD2 (7 bases). The V end was cut by 7 bases, the J end by 6 bases, with 16 bases between. This CDR3 comprises 14 residues. CDR1 and CDR2 (germline): SNHLY, FYNNEI. The CDR3 DNA sequence: TGTGCCAGCACCAAGGGGGGGAGGGTAAACATTCAGTACTTC. This sequence encodes CASTKGGRVNIQYF.

The rearrangement links TRBV7-2 to TRBJ2-2; D perhaps matches TRBD2 (6 bases). This CDR3 comprises 14 residues. Looked up from germline, CDR1 is SGHTA and CDR2 is FQGNSA. V was trimmed by 4 bases and J by 6 bases, leaving 12 bases between them. The DNA for the CDR3 is TGTGCCAGCAGCTCCAGAGGAGGGGCCGGGGAGCTGTTTTTT. Residues: CASSSRGGAGELFF.

The V call is TRBV5-1, the J call TRBJ2-2; no firm D call. CDR3 length: 15 residues. CDR1 is SGHRS and CDR2 is YFSETQ in the germline V gene. Trimming stripped 0 bases from V and 0 bases from J, with 6 bases between. The CDR3 nucleotides read TGCGCCAGCAGCTTGGACAGACCGAACACCGGGGAGCTGTTTTTT. Translated, it gives CASSLDRPNTGELFF. Full variable domain (rest looked up from reference TRBV5-1 and TRBJ2-2): KAGVTQTPRYLIKTRGQQVTLSCSPISGHRSVSWYQQTPGQGLQFLFEYFSETQRNKGNFPGRFSGRQFSNSRSEMNVSTLELGDSALYLCASSLDRPNTGELFFGEGSRLTVL.

There are a few counts of this clonotype. This chain joins TRBV3-1 and TRBJ2-7, with D unresolved. The V end was cut by 2 bases, the J end by 3 bases, with 5 bases between. In germline, CDR1 is LGHDT, CDR2 YNNKEL (reference sequence). The CDR3 is 12 residues long. The CDR3 region is CASSQKGYEQYF. CDR3 DNA sequence: TGTGCCAGCAGCCAAAAGGGCTACGAGCAGTACTTC.

This clonotype came up a few times. The chain employs TRBV28 and TRBJ1-1, with D unclear. The CDR3 is made up of 15 amino acids. The V gene lost 1 base and the J gene lost 6 bases, with 15 bases spanning the gap. The V gene's germline CDR1 is MDHEN and CDR2 SYDVKM. The CDR3 loop is CASSLSWGPTPEAFF. The CDR3 DNA reads TGTGCCAGCAGTTTATCTTGGGGTCCGACCCCTGAAGCTTTCTTT.

This clonotype was found a few times. The chain combines TRBV5-1 with TRBJ2-7; TRBD1 matches 8 bases. Germline V gene sequence: CDR1 SGHRS, CDR2 YFSETQ. V trimming: 4 bases; J trimming: 2 bases; junction bases outside the gene matches: 8. CDR3 length: 15 residues. CDR3 region: CASSPPGRGPYEQYF. The CDR3 bases are TGCGCCAGCAGCCCCCCCGGCAGGGGGCCCTACGAGCAGTACTTC.

The rearrangement joins TRBV29-1 to TRBJ2-5; a weak D match, TRBD1 (6 bases). Trimming shortened V by 6 bases and J by 3 bases, and 11 bases separated the two germline ends. The germline V gene has CDR1 SQVTM and CDR2 ANQGSEA. The CDR3 covers 12 residues. Written as DNA, the CDR3 is TGCAGCGTCGATGGACAGAAAGAGACCCAGTACTTC. Its protein product is CSVDGQKETQYF.

The chain employs TRBV20-1 and TRBJ1-4, with TRBD1 matching 8 bases. V trimming: 3 bases; J trimming: 7 bases; junction bases outside the gene matches: 1. The CDR3 contains 12 residues. Germline V gives CDR1 DFQATT, CDR2 SNEGSKA (reference sequence). The CDR3 reads CSASGQGEKLFF. The CDR3 DNA follows: TGCAGTGCTAGCGGACAGGGTGAAAAACTGTTTTTT.

The J gene is TRBJ1-1, the V gene TRBV20-1; D gene unclear. Germline V gene data show CDR1 as DFQATT and CDR2 as SNEGSKA (reference sequence). This CDR3 region has 13 residues. Trimming stripped 3 bases from V and 1 base from J, with 9 bases between. The CDR3 loop is CSASLSGNTEAFF. The CDR3 nucleotides are TGCAGTGCTAGTCTCTCAGGGAACACTGAAGCTTTCTTT.